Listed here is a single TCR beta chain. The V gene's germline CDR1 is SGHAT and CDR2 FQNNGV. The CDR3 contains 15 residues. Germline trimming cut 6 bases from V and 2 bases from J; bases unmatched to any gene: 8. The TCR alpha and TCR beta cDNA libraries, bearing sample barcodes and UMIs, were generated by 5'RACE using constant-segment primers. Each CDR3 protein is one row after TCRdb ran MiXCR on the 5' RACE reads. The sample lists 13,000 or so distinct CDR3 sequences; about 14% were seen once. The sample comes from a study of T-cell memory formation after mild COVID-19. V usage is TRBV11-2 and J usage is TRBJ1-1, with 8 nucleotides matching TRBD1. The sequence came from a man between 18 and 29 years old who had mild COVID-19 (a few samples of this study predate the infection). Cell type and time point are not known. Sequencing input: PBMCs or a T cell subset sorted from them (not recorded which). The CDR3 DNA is TGTGCCAGCAGACCGAGGGACAGGAGAAACACTGAAGCTTTCTTT. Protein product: CASRPRDRRNTEAFF.